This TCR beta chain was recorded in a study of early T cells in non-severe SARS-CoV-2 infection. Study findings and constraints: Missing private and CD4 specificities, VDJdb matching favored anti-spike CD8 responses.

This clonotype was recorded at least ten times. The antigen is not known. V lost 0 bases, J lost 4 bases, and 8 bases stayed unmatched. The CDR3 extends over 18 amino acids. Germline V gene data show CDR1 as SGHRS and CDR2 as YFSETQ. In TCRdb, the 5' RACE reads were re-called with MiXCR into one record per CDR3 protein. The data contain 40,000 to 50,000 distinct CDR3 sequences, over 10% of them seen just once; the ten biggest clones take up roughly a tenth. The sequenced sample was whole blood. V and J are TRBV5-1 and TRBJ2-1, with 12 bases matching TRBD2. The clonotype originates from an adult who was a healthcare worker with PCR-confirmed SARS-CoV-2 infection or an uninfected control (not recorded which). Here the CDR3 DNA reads TGCGCCAGCAGCTTGGCCGGGTCCGGACTAGCGGGATACAATGAGCAGTTCTTC. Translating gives CASSLAGSGLAGYNEQFF.